These 17 T cell receptor beta chains originate from one sample sequenced in a study of PD-1 blockade in classical Hodgkin lymphoma. All patients relapsed after autologous stem cell transplantation, and brentuximab vedotin exposure varied. Only in-frame clones appear in the TCRdb table, and some are missing; sequencing was by immunoSEQ multiplex PCR. The sample carries approximately 99,000 clones, around 89% recorded once. The sequencing here drew on peripheral blood mononuclear cells (PBMCs), taken before the second cycle of nivolumab. The source is a human donor with classical Hodgkin lymphoma.

This CDR3 reads CASNGPAASGYSYNEQFF. Here the CDR3 DNA reads TGTGCCAGCAATGGACCAGCCGCCTCCGGCTACTCCTACAATGAGCAGTTCTTC. The chain is built from TRBV2 and TRBJ2-1, with D unresolved. Germline V gene sequence: CDR1 SNHLY, CDR2 FYNNEI. There are 18 residues in the CDR3. V was shortened by 7 bases and J by 0 bases, with 22 bases between the two germline ends.

The gene calls are TRBV5-1 and TRBJ2-2; TRBD1 is a possible D gene (6 bases). CDR3 length equals 17 residues. Per the germline V gene, CDR1 is SGHRS and CDR2 is YFSETQ. V lost 1 base and J lost 7, with 20 bases in between. The CDR3 spells CASSLIPGSGGGGELFF. CDR3 bases: TGCGCCAGCAGCTTGATTCCAGGGTCTGGGGGCGGCGGGGAGCTGTTTTTT.

The chain couples TRBV19 to TRBJ1-5, with 9 bases matching TRBD1. The CDR3 is 16 residues long. Germline assignment: CDR1 LNHDA and CDR2 SQIVND (reference sequence). V trimming: 3 bases; J trimming: 0 bases; junction bases outside the gene matches: 3. CDR3 sequence reads: CASSMRTGVSNQPQHF. As DNA, the CDR3 is TGTGCCAGTAGTATGAGGACAGGGGTTAGCAATCAGCCCCAGCATTTT.

There are a few counts of this clone. V usage is TRBV5-1 and J usage is TRBJ1-1; D unresolved. Trimming took 7 bases from V and 3 from J, leaving 13 bases between them. This CDR3 contains 13 residues. CDR1 SGHRS and CDR2 YFSETQ come from the germline V gene. CDR3 sequence (DNA): TGCGCCAGCCCCTGGACGAGGGACACTGAAGCTTTCTTT. Protein product: CASPWTRDTEAFF.

The chain employs TRBV6-6 and TRBJ1-1; D is uncertain. The CDR3 is 11 residues long. Trimming left V 0 bases short and J 11 bases short, with 7 bases between. CDR1 and CDR2 from the germline V gene are MNHNY and SVGAGI (reference sequence). The CDR3 loop is CASSYSQPAFF. DNA of the CDR3: TGTGCCAGCAGTTACTCCCAGCCGGCTTTCTTT.

The chain couples TRBV28 to TRBJ1-4; D not certain. Germline CDR1 and CDR2: MDHEN and SYDVKM. The CDR3 length is 16 residues. The V and J ends lost 3 bases and 5 bases respectively, with 16 bases between them. CDR3 nucleotides: TGTGCCAGCAGTTTGGTAAATTTCTTGGGGAATGAAAAACTGTTTTTT. Translation gives CASSLVNFLGNEKLFF.

The chain is built from TRBV19 and TRBJ2-5; D gene ambiguous. The V and J ends lost 4 bases and 4 bases respectively, with 7 bases between them. This CDR3 is 12 amino acids long. Per germline, CDR1 LNHDA and CDR2 SQIVND (reference sequence). CDR3 in DNA: TGTGCCAGTAGTAGCCTGGGAGAGACCCAGTACTTC. It encodes CASSSLGETQYF.

The genes are TRBV5-4 and TRBJ2-6; TRBD1 agrees at 8 bases. CDR1 is SGHNT, CDR2 YYREEE, per germline (reference sequence). Germline trimming cut 4 bases from V and 0 bases from J; bases unmatched to any gene: 6. The CDR3 length is 17 residues. As DNA, the CDR3 is TGTGCCAGCAGCACCGGACAGGGACACTCTGGGGCCAACGTCCTGACTTTC. Its translation is CASSTGQGHSGANVLTF.

The chain combines TRBV28 with TRBJ2-7; the match to TRBD2 covers 13 bases. V shed 10 bases and J 3 bases; nucleotides not matched to a gene: 9. This CDR3 spans 15 amino acids. Looked up from germline, CDR1 is MDHEN and CDR2 is SYDVKM. CDR3 nucleotide sequence: TGTGCCACCATAAGGACTAGCGGGAGTTTCTACGAGCAGTACTTC. Translation gives CATIRTSGSFYEQYF.

As regards this clone: The junction departs from the called germline gene at one end, perhaps through a read error. The rearrangement joins TRBV6-5 to TRBJ1-1, with 7 bases fitting TRBD1. CDR1 is MNHEY, CDR2 SVGAGI, per germline. The length of the CDR3 is 14 residues. CDR3 in amino acids: CASSLDRVKTEAFF. The CDR3 DNA reads as TGTGCCAGCAGCTTAGACAGGGTGAAGACTGAAGCTTTCTTT.

V is TRBV7-6 and J is TRBJ1-1; possible D gene TRBD1, 5 bases. The CDR3 loop spans 15 amino acids. V was trimmed by 5 bases and J by 5 bases, leaving 18 bases between them. CDR1 is SGHVS, CDR2 FNYEAQ, per germline. In DNA form, the CDR3 reads TGTGCCAGCAGCCCTGTCGGGCAGGGAGGGACTGAAGCTTTCTTT. This gives the protein CASSPVGQGGTEAFF.

The chain uses TRBV18 and TRBJ2-5, with 7 bases matching TRBD1. Germline assignment: CDR1 KGHSH and CDR2 LQKENI. This CDR3 comprises 16 residues. The V segment lost 6 bases and the J segment 1 base; nucleotides outside the gene matches: 11. CDR3 loop: CASSRRGDRVQETQYF. The CDR3 region has the DNA TGTGCCAGCTCCCGGAGAGGAGACAGGGTCCAAGAGACCCAGTACTTC. The full variable domain, with the rest looked up from reference TRBV18 and TRBJ2-5, is NAGVMQNPRHLVRRRGQEARLRCSPMKGHSHVYWYRQLPEEGLKFMVYLQKENIIDESGMPKERFSAEFPKEGPSILRIQQVVRGDSAAYFCASSRRGDRVQETQYFGPGTRLLVL.

The rearrangement links TRBV28 to TRBJ2-1; TRBD2 matches at 7 bases. Germline assignment: CDR1 MDHEN and CDR2 SYDVKM. The CDR3 sequence is 12 residues long. Trimming cost V 8 bases and J 4 bases; bases outside gene matches: 2. The CDR3 here is CASVAGYNEQFF. CDR3 DNA: TGTGCCAGCGTAGCGGGTTACAATGAGCAGTTCTTC.

The genes are TRBV4-2 and TRBJ2-3; 10 positions agree with TRBD2. The CDR3 has 17 residues. V lost 0 bases, J lost 4 bases, and 7 bases stayed unmatched. The germline gives CDR1 LGHNA, CDR2 YNFKEQ. The CDR3 loop reads CASSQDPVAGGSDTQYF. The CDR3 bases are TGTGCCAGCAGCCAAGATCCGGTAGCGGGAGGCTCAGATACGCAGTATTTT.

The chain links TRBV14 to TRBJ2-2, with D possibly TRBD2 on 5 matching bases. Germline values: CDR1 SGHDN, CDR2 FVKESK. The CDR3 consists of 16 residues. Between the trimmed V and J ends, which lost 4 bases and 6 bases, there was a span of 18 bases. CDR3 amino acids: CASSPPGSRRAGELFF. Here the CDR3 DNA reads TGTGCCAGCAGCCCCCCGGGCTCGAGGCGGGCCGGGGAGCTGTTTTTT. Complete variable domain (other parts from reference TRBV14 and TRBJ2-2): EAGVTQFPSHSVIEKGQTVTLRCDPISGHDNLYWYRRVMGKEIKFLLHFVKESKQDESGMPNNRFLAERTGGTYSTLKVQPAELEDSGVYFCASSPPGSRRAGELFFGEGSRLTVL.

The chain joins TRBV7-8 to TRBJ2-5; D unresolved. CDR3 length equals 12 residues. V shed 1 base and J shed 3 bases, with 3 bases lying between them. Germline V gene sequence: CDR1 SGHVS, CDR2 FQNEAQ. The CDR3 bases are TGTGCCAGCAGCTTAGTTAAAGAGACCCAGTACTTC. Protein sequence: CASSLVKETQYF.

The rearrangement uses TRBV19 and TRBJ1-1; 9 bases line up with TRBD1. This CDR3 has 15 residues. CDR1 is LNHDA, CDR2 SQIVND, per germline (reference sequence). With V trimmed by 7 bases and J by 2 bases, 8 bases remained unmatched. CDR3 nucleotides: TGTGCCAGTACCATAACAGGGGGCCGCAACACTGAAGCTTTCTTT. Residues: CASTITGGRNTEAFF.